These 14 T cell receptor beta chains originate from one sample sequenced in a study of T cells in narcolepsy. This table comes from immunoSEQ multiplex PCR, and its TCRdb copy is limited to in-frame clones, with some not included. The table has approximately 35,000 clones, around 84% seen once. Sequences were obtained from memory (CD45RA-) CD4+ T cells from blood. The receptors come from a human donor in good health.

J is TRBJ1-2 and V is TRBV6-5; 7 bases fit TRBD1. The CDR3 has 12 amino acids. Germline CDR1 reads MNHEY; CDR2 reads SVGAGI. Trimming removed 5 bases from V and 8 bases from J; junction bases left unmatched: 5. CDR3: CASSKRGRGYTF. The CDR3 DNA reads as TGTGCCAGCAGTAAGAGGGGGCGAGGCTACACCTTC.

V gene TRBV5-1 combines with J gene TRBJ1-4, with 8 bases identical to TRBD1. Germline CDR1 is SGHRS and CDR2 is YFSETQ. This CDR3 spans 15 amino acids. After removal of 4 bases from V and 2 bases from J, the junction contained 4 bases not matched to a gene. This chain's CDR3 is CASSVTGGTNEKLFF. The CDR3, as DNA: TGCGCCAGCAGCGTAACAGGGGGGACTAATGAAAAACTGTTTTTT.

This CDR3 reads CASRVQSTQYF. In nucleotides, the CDR3 is TGTGCCAGTCGTGTCCAGTCTACGCAGTATTTT. The rearrangement joins TRBV19 to TRBJ2-3; no firm D call. Per the germline V gene, CDR1 is LNHDA and CDR2 is SQIVND (reference sequence). V was pared by 8 bases and J by 8 bases, with 11 bases between. CDR3 length: 11 residues.

The chain carries TRBV5-4 and TRBJ1-4; 10 nucleotides agree with TRBD1. Germline-derived CDR1 and CDR2 are SGHNT and YYREEE (reference sequence). This CDR3 is built from 14 residues. The V segment lost 4 bases and the J segment 7 bases; nucleotides outside the gene matches: 4. CDR3 in DNA: TGTGCCAGCAGCCTCGGGACAGGGGCTGAAAAACTGTTTTTT. This sequence encodes CASSLGTGAEKLFF.

The gene calls are TRBV4-2 and TRBJ2-1; D gene uncertain. The germline gives CDR1 LGHNA, CDR2 YNFKEQ. The CDR3 has 12 residues. V lost 0 bases to trimming and J lost 10 bases, with 7 bases between them. The DNA for the CDR3 is TGTGCCAGCAGCCAAGATAGTCAGGAGCAGTTCTTC. Its protein is CASSQDSQEQFF.

A word on this clone: Compared with germline, one end of the junction differs, possibly owing to a read error. J is TRBJ1-5 and V is TRBV6-6; unclear D gene. Germline V CDR1 and CDR2: MNHNY, SVGAGI (reference sequence). The CDR3 has 15 amino acids. CDR3 bases: TGTGCCAGCAGTCATATCAGAGGAAACAATCGGCCCCAGCATTTT. Amino acids: CASSHIRGNNRPQHF.

The DNA for the CDR3 is TGTGCCGCCCCTAGCACAGATACGCAGTATTTT. Its translation: CAAPSTDTQYF. The gene calls are TRBV19 and TRBJ2-3; D not resolved. This CDR3 region has 11 residues. Germline CDR1 and CDR2: LNHDA and SQIVND (reference sequence). The V end lost 11 bases, the J end lost 0 bases, and 6 bases lay between the germline ends.

The rearrangement joins TRBV7-8 to TRBJ2-1; TRBD2 agrees at 7 bases. The germline V gene encodes CDR1 SGHVS and CDR2 FQNEAQ. After removal of 1 base from V and 7 bases from J, the junction contained 10 bases not matched to a gene. The length of the CDR3 is 16 residues. This CDR3 reads CASSLETAGMGNEQFF. The DNA of the CDR3 is TGTGCCAGCAGCTTAGAAACAGCGGGGATGGGGAATGAGCAGTTCTTC.

This sequence joins TRBV6-5 and TRBJ2-7, with D perhaps TRBD1 (6 bases). Germline assignment: CDR1 MNHEY and CDR2 SVGAGI. The CDR3 loop spans 14 amino acids. V was clipped by 0 bases and J by 2 bases, with 8 bases between them. CDR3 bases: TGTGCCAGCAGTTACTCAGGGGGAACCTACGAGCAGTACTTC. Translated, it gives CASSYSGGTYEQYF.

This sequence joins TRBV5-1 and TRBJ2-1; D is ambiguous. Trimming removed 0 bases at V and 5 bases at J, with 9 bases between. Germline lookup yields CDR1 SGHRS and CDR2 YFSETQ. This CDR3 is 14 amino acids long. The CDR3 DNA follows: TGCGCCAGCAGCTTGGAGGGAAGCGACAATGAGCAGTTCTTC. This encodes CASSLEGSDNEQFF. Full variable domain (outside the CDR3, taken from reference TRBV5-1 and TRBJ2-1): KAGVTQTPRYLIKTRGQQVTLSCSPISGHRSVSWYQQTPGQGLQFLFEYFSETQRNKGNFPGRFSGRQFSNSRSEMNVSTLELGDSALYLCASSLEGSDNEQFFGPGTRLTVL.

The chain joins TRBV30 to TRBJ1-4; D gene ambiguous. Trimming took off 1 base at V and 7 bases at J, with 13 bases between the two ends. The CDR3 sequence is 14 residues long. The germline V gene has CDR1 GTSNPN and CDR2 SVGIG (reference sequence). The chain's CDR3 is CAWSEGIGVEKLFF. In DNA form, the CDR3 reads TGTGCCTGGAGTGAGGGTATCGGGGTTGAAAAACTGTTTTTT.

The chain employs TRBV19 and TRBJ2-3; D remains ambiguous. This CDR3 comprises 15 residues. From germline, CDR1 is LNHDA and CDR2 SQIVND (reference sequence). V dropped 2 bases and J dropped 4 bases, with 13 bases sitting between them. This chain's CDR3 is CASSITLIGSDTQYF. CDR3 in DNA: TGTGCCAGTAGTATAACCCTAATTGGTTCAGATACGCAGTATTTT.

The rearrangement links TRBV5-4 to TRBJ2-2; possibly TRBD1 for D (5 bases). Between the trimmed V and J ends, which lost 4 bases and 4 bases, there was a span of 8 bases. This CDR3 is built from 13 residues. CDR1 is SGHNT, CDR2 YYREEE, per germline (reference sequence). Written as DNA, the CDR3 is TGTGCCAGCAGCATGGACACCACCGGGGAGCTGTTTTTT. Its protein product is CASSMDTTGELFF.

The gene calls are TRBV14 and TRBJ1-2; weak D call: TRBD1 (6 bases). V shed 3 bases and J shed 4 bases, with 18 bases lying between them. Germline-derived CDR1 and CDR2 are SGHDN and FVKESK. CDR3 length: 16 amino acids. CDR3 sequence (DNA): TGTGCCAGCAGCCAGTCGAACAGGGAAAGCGCCTATGGCTACACCTTC. Its translation: CASSQSNRESAYGYTF.